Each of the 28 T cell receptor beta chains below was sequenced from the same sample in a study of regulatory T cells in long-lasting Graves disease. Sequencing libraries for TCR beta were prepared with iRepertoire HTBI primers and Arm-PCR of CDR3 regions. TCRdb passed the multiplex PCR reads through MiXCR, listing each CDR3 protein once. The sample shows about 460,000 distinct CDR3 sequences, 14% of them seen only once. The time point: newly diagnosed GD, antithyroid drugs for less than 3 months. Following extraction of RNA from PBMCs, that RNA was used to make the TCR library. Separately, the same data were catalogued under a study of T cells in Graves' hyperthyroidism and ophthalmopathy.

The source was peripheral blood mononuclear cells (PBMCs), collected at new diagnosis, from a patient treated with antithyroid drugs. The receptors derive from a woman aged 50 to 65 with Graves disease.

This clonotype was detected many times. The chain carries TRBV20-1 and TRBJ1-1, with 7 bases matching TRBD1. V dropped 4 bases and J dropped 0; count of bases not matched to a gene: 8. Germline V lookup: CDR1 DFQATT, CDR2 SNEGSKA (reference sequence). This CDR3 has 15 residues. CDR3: CSATRQGSMNTEAFF. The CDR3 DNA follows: TGCAGTGCTACCAGACAGGGCTCTATGAACACTGAAGCTTTCTTT.

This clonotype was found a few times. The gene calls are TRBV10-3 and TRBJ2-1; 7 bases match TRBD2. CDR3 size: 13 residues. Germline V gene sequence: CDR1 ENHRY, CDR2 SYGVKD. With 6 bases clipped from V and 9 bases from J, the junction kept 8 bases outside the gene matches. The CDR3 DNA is TGTGCCATCAGACGACTAGCTGAGGGTGAGCAGTTCTTC. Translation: CAIRRLAEGEQFF.

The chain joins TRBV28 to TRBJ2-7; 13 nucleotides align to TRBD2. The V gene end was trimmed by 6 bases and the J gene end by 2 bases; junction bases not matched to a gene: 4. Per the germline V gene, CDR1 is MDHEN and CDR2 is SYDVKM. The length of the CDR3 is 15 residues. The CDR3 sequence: CASSAGTSGAYEQYF. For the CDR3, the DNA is TGTGCCAGCAGCGCGGGGACTAGCGGGGCCTACGAGCAGTACTTC.

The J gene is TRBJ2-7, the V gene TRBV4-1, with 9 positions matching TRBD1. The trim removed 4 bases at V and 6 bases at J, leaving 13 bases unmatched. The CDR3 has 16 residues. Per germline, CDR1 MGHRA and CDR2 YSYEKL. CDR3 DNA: TGCGCCAGCAGCCTACCGAAGAACAGGGGGCATACCGAGCAGTACTTC. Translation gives CASSLPKNRGHTEQYF.

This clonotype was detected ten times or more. CDR3 protein: CASSPQGSEGEQFF. The CDR3 nucleotides read TGTGCCAGCAGCCCCCAAGGCTCTGAAGGCGAGCAGTTCTTC. V gene TRBV7-3 combines with J gene TRBJ2-1; D is unclear. Germline V gives CDR1 SGHTA, CDR2 FQGTGA. The CDR3 is 14 amino acids. V was shortened by 5 bases and J by 10 bases, with 18 bases between the two germline ends.

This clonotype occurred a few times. The CDR3 bases are TGTGCCAGCAGCTTAGGGGTCGGGACTTGGGATTTTTTGTCGTTCGGGGACCAAGAGACCCAGTACTTC. Residues: CASSLGVGTWDFLSFGDQETQYF. The V call is TRBV7-8, the J call TRBJ2-5, with D perhaps TRBD2 (6 bases). Trimming removed 1 base at V and 0 bases at J, with 33 bases between. Germline CDR1 and CDR2: SGHVS and FQNEAQ. The CDR3 consists of 23 residues.

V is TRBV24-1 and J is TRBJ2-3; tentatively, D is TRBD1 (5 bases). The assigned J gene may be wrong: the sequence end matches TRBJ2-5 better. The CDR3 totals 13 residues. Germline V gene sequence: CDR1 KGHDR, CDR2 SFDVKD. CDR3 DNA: TGTGCCACCAGTCCCGCAGGGCTAGAGACCCAGTACTTC. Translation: CATSPAGLETQYF.

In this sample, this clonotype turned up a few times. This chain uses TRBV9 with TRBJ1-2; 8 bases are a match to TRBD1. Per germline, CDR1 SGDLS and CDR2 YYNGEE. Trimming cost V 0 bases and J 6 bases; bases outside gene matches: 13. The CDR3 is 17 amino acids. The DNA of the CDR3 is TGTGCCAGCAGCGTAGATTTATGGGGGACAGGAGAAAATGGCTACACCTTC. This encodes CASSVDLWGTGENGYTF.

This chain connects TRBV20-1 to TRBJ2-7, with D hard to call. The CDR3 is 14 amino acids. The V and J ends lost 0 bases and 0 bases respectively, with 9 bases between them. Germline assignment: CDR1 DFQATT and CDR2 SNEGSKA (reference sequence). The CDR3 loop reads CSARDLARSYEQYF. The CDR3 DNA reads TGCAGTGCTAGAGATTTGGCCCGCTCCTACGAGCAGTACTTC.

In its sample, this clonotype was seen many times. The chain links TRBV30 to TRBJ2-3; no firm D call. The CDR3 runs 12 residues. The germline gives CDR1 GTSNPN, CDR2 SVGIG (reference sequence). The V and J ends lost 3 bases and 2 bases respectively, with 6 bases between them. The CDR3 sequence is CAWRTNTDTQYF. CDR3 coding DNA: TGTGCCTGGAGGACAAACACAGATACGCAGTATTTT. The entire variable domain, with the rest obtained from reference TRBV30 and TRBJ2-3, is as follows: SQTIHQWPATLVQPVGSPLSLECTVEGTSNPNLYWYRQAAGRGLQLLFYSVGIGQISSEVPQNLSASRPQDRQFILSSKKLLLSDSGFYLCAWRTNTDTQYFGPGTRLTVL.

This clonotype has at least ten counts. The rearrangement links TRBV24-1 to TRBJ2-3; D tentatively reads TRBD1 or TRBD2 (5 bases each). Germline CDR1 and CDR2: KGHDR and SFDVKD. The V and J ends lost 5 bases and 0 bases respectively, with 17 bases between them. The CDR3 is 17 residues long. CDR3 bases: TGTGCCACCAGTGGGCGAAGGGACGTAAGGAGCACAGATACGCAGTATTTT. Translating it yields CATSGRRDVRSTDTQYF.

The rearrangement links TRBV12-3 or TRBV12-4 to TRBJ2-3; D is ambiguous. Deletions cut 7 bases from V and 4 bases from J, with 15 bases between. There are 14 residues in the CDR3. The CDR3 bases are TGTGCCAGCACCCAACAGATGGTCTCAGATACGCAGTATTTT. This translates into CASTQQMVSDTQYF.

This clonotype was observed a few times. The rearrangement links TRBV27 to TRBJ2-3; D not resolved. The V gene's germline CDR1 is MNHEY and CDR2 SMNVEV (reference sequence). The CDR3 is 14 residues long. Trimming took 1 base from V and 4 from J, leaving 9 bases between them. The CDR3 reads CASSLFLRSDTQYF. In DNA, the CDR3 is TGTGCCAGCAGTTTATTCTTACGATCAGATACGCAGTATTTT.

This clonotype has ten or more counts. The CDR3 loop reads CASSLNGARDGSLRETQYF. The CDR3, as DNA: TGTGCCAGCAGTTTAAATGGTGCTCGGGACGGATCTCTCAGGGAGACCCAGTACTTC. This chain uses TRBV12-3 or TRBV12-4 with TRBJ2-5, with D possibly called TRBD1 or TRBD2 (5 bases each). The V and J ends lost 2 bases and 5 bases respectively, with 27 bases between them. This CDR3 is built from 19 residues.

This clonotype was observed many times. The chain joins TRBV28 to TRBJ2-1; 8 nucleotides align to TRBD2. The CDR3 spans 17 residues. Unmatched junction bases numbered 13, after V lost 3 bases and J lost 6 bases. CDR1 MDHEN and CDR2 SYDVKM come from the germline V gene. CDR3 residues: CASSFWAGTRASNEQFF. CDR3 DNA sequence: TGTGCCAGCAGTTTTTGGGCCGGGACTAGGGCTTCCAATGAGCAGTTCTTC.

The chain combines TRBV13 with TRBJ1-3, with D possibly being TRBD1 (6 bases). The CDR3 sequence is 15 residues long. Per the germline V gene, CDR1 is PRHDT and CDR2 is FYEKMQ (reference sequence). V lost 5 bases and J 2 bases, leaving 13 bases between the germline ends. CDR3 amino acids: CASSPWGAAGNTIYF. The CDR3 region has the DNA TGTGCCAGCAGCCCTTGGGGGGCGGCTGGAAACACCATATATTTT.

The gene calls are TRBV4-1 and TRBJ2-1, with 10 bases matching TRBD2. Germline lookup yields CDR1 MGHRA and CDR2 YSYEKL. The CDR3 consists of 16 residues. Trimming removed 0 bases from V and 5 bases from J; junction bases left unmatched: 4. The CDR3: CASSQERLAGNNEQFF. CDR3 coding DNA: TGCGCCAGCAGCCAAGAGAGACTAGCGGGTAACAATGAGCAGTTCTTC.

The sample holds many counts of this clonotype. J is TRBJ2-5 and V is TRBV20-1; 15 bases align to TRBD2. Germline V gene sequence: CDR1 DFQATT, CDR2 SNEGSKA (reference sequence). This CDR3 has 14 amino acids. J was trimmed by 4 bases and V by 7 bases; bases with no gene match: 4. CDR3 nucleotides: TGCAGTGGTAGGACTAGCGGGAGGGGAGAGACCCAGTACTTC. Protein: CSGRTSGRGETQYF.

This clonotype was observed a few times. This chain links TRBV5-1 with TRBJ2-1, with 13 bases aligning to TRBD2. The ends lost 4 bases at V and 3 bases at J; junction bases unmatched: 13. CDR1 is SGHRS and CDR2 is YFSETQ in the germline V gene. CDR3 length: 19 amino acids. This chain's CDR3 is CASSRWTGLAGQGYNEQFF. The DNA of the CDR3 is TGCGCCAGCAGCCGTTGGACGGGACTAGCGGGACAGGGCTACAATGAGCAGTTCTTC.

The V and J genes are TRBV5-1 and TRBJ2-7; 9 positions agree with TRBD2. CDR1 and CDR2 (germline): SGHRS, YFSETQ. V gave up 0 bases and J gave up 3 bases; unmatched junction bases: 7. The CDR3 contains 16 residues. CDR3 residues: CASSLDVAGADYEQYF. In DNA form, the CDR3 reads TGCGCCAGCAGCTTGGACGTAGCGGGAGCGGACTACGAGCAGTACTTC.

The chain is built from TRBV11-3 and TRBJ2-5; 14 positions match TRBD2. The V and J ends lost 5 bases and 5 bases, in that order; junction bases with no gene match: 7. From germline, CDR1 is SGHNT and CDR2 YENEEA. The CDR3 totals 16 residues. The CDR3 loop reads CASSPTSGRDGETQYF. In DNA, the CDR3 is TGTGCCAGCAGCCCGACTAGCGGGAGGGACGGGGAGACCCAGTACTTC.

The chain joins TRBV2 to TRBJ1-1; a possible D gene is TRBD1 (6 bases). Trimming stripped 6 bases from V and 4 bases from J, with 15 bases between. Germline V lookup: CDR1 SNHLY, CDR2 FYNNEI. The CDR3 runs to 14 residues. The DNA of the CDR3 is TGTGCCAGCAGGCTGGGGGCGACGGTCACTGAAGCTTTCTTT. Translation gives CASRLGATVTEAFF.

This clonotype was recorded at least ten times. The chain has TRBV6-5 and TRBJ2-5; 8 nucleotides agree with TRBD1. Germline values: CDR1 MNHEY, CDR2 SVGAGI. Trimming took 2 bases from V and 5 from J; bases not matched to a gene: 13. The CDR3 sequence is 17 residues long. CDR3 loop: CASSYGTGVSLAETQYF. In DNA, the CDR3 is TGTGCCAGCAGTTACGGGACAGGAGTGTCCTTGGCGGAGACCCAGTACTTC.

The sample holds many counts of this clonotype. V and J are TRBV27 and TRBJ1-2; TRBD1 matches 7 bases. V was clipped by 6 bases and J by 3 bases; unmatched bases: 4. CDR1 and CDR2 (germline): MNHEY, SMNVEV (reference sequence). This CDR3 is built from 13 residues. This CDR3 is CASSTRGYYGYTF. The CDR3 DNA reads TGTGCCAGCAGCACCAGGGGGTACTATGGCTACACCTTC.

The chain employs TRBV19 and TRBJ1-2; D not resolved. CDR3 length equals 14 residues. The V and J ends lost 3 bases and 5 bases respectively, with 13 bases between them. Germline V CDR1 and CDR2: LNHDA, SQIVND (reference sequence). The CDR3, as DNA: TGTGCCAGTAGTATGTGGCAGCCGAAATATGGCTACACCTTC. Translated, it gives CASSMWQPKYGYTF.

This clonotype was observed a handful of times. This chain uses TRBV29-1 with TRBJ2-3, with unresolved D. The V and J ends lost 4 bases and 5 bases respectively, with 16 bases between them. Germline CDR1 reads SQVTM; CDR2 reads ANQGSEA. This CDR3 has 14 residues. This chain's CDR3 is CSVVMVSLQDTQYF. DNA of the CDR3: TGCAGCGTTGTAATGGTTTCCCTCCAAGATACGCAGTATTTT.

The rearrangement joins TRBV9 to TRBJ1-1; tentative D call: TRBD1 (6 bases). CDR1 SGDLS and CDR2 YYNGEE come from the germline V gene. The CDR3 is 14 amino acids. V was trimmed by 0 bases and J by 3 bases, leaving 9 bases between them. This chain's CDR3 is CASSVEGDYTEAFF. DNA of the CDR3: TGTGCCAGCAGCGTAGAGGGGGACTACACTGAAGCTTTCTTT.

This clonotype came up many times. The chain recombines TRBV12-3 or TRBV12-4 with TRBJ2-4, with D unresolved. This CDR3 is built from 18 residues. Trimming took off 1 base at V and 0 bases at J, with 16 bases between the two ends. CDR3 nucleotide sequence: TGTGCCAGCAGTTTAGGTTCTTCGGGCATCTCAGCCAAAAACATTCAGTACTTC. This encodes CASSLGSSGISAKNIQYF.